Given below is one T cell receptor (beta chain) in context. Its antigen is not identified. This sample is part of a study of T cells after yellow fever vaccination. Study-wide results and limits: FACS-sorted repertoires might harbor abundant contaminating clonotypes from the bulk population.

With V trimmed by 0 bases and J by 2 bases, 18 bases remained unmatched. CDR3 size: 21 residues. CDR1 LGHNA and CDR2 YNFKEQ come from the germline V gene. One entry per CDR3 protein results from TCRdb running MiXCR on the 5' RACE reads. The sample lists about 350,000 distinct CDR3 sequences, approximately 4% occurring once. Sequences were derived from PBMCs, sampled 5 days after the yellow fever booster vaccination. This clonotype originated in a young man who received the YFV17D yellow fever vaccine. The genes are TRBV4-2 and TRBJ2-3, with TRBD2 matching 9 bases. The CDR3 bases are TGTGCCAGCAGCCAAGATTTCGAGCGGGGGGCTTTTCCGGTGAACACAGATACGCAGTATTTT. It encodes CASSQDFERGAFPVNTDTQYF.